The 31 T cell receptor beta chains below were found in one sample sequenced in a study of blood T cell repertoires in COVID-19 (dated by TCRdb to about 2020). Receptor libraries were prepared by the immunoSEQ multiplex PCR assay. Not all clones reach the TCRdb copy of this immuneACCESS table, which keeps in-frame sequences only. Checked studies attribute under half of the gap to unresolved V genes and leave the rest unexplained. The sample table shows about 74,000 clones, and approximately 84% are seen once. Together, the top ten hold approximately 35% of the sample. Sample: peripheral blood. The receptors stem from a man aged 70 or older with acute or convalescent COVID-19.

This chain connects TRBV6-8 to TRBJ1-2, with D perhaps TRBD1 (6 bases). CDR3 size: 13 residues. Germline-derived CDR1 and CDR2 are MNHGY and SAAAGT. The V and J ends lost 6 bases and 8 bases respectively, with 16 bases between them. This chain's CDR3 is CASSHREFKGYTF. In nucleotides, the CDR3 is TGTGCCAGCAGCCACAGGGAGTTCAAGGGCTACACCTTC.

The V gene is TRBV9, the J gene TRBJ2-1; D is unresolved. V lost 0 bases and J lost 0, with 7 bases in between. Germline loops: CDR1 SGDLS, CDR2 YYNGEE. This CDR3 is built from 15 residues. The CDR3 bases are TGTGCCAGCAGCGTAGACGGGTTCTCCTACAATGAGCAGTTCTTC. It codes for CASSVDGFSYNEQFF.

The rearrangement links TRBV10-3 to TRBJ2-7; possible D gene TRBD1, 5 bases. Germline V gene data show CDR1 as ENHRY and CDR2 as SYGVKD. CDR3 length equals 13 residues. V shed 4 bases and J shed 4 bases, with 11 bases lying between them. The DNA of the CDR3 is TGTGCCATCAGTGGACAGATTCGGTACGAGCAGTACTTC. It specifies CAISGQIRYEQYF.

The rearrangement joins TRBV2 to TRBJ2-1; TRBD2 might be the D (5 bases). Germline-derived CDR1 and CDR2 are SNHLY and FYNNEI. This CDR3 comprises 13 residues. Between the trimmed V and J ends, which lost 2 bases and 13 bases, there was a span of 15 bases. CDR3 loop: CASSELNTSLQFF. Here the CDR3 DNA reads TGTGCCAGCAGTGAACTGAATACTAGTCTCCAGTTCTTC.

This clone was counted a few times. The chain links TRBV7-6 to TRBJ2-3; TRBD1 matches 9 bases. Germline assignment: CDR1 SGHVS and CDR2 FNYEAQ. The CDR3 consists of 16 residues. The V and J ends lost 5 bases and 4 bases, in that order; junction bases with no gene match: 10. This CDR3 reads CASSLYVGTGSDTQYF. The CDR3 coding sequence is TGTGCCAGCAGCCTTTATGTGGGGACAGGGTCAGATACGCAGTATTTT.

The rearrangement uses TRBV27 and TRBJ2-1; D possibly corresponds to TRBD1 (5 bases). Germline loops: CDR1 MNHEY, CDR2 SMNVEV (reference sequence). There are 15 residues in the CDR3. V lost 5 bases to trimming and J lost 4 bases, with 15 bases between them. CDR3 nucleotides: TGTGCCAGCAGTCCACACAGGCTACTGTACAATGAGCAGTTCTTC. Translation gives CASSPHRLLYNEQFF.

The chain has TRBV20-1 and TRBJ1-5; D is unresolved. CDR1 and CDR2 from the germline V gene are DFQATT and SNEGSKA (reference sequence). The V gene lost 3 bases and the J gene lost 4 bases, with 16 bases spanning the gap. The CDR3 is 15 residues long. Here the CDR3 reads CSASSAPGPNQPQHF. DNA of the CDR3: TGCAGTGCTAGTAGCGCCCCGGGTCCTAATCAGCCCCAGCATTTT.

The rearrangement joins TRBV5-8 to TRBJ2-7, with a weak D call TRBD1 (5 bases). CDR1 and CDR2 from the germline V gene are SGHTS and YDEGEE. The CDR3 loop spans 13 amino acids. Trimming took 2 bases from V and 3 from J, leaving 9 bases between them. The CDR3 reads CASSFVRGYEQYF. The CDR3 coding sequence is TGTGCCAGCAGCTTCGTTAGGGGCTACGAGCAGTACTTC.

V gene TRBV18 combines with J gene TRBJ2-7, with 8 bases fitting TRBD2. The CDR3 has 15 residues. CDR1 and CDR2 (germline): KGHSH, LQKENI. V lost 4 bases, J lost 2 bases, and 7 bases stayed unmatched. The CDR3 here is CASSLQRENTYEQYF. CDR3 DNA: TGTGCCAGCTCACTCCAGCGGGAGAACACCTACGAGCAGTACTTC.

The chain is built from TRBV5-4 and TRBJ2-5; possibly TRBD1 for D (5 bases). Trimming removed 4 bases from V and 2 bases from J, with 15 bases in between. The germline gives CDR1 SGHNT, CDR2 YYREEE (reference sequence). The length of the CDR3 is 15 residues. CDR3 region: CASSPRWAGQETQYF. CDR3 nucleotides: TGTGCCAGCAGCCCCCGGTGGGCAGGGCAAGAGACCCAGTACTTC.

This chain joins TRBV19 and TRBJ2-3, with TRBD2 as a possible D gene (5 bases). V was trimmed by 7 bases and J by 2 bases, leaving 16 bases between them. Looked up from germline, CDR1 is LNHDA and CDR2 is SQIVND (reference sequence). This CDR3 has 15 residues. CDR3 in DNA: TGTGCCAGTACCCCCCTAGGCGGGTTCACAGATACGCAGTATTTT. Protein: CASTPLGGFTDTQYF. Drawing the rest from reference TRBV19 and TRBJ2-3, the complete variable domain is DGGITQSPKYLFRKEGQNVTLSCEQNLNHDAMYWYRQDPGQGLRLIYYSQIVNDFQKGDIAEGYSVSREKKESFPLTVTSAQKNPTAFYLCASTPLGGFTDTQYFGPGTRLTVL.

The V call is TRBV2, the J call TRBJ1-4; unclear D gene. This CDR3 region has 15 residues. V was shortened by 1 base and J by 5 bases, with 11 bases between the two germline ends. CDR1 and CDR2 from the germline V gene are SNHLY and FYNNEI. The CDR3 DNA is TGTGCCAGCAGTGAAGTTTCCCCGCGAAATGAAAAACTGTTTTTT. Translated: CASSEVSPRNEKLFF.

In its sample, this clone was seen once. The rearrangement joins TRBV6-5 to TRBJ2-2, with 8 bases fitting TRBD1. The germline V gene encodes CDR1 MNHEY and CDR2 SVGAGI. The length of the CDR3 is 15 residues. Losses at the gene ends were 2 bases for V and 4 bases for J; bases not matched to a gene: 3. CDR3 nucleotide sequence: TGTGCCAGCAGTTACCGACAGGGGAGCACCGGGGAGCTGTTTTTT. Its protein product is CASSYRQGSTGELFF.

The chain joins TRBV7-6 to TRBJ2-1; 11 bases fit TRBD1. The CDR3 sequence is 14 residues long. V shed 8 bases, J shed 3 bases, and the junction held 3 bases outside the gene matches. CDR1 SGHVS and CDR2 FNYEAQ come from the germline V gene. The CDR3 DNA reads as TGTGCCAGCGCGGGACAGGGGGGCTACAATGAGCAGTTCTTC. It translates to CASAGQGGYNEQFF.

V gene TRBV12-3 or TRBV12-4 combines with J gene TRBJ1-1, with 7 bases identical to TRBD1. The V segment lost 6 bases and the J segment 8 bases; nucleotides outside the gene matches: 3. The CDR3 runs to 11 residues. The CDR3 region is CASRSRGEAFF. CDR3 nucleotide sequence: TGTGCCAGCAGGAGCAGGGGGGAAGCTTTCTTT.

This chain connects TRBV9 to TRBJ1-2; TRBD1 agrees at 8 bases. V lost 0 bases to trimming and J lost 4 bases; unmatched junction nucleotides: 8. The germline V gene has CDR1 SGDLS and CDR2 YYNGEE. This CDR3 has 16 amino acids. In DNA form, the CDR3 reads TGTGCCAGCAGCGTAGGAAGGGACAGGACTTTCTATGGCTACACCTTC. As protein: CASSVGRDRTFYGYTF.

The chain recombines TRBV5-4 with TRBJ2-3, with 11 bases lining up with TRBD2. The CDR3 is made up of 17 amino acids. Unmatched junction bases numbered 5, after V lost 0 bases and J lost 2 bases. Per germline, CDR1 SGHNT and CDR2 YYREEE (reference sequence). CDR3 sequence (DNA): TGTGCCAGCAGCTTGGGTCCTAGCGGGGGGCCCACAGATACGCAGTATTTT. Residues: CASSLGPSGGPTDTQYF.

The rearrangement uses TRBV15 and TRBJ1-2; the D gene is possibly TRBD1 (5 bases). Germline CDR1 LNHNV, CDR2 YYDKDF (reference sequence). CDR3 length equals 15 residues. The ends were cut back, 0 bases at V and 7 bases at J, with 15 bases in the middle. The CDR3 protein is CATSRDRQGWGGYTF. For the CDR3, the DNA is TGTGCCACCAGCAGAGATCGGCAGGGCTGGGGTGGCTACACCTTC.

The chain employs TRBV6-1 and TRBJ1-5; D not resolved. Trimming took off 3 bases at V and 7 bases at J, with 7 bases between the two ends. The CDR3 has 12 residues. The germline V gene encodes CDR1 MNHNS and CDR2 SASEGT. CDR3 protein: CASSEPVQPQHF. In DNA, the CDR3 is TGTGCCAGCAGTGAGCCGGTACAGCCCCAGCATTTT.

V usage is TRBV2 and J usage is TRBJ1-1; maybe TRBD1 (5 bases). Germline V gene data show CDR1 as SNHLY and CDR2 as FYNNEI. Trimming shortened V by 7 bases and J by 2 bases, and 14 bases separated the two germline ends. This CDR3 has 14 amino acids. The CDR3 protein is CASILQQVNTEAFF. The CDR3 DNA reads TGTGCCAGCATTTTACAACAGGTAAACACTGAAGCTTTCTTT. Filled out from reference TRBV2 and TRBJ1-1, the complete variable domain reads EPEVTQTPSHQVTQMGQEVILRCVPISNHLYFYWYRQILGQKVEFLVSFYNNEISEKSEIFDDQFSVERPDGSNFTLKIRSTKLEDSAMYFCASILQQVNTEAFFGQGTRLTVV.

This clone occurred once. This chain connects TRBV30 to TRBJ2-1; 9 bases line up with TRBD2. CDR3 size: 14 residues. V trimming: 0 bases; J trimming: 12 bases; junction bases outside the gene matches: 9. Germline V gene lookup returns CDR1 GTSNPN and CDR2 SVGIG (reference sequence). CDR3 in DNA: TGTGCCTGGAGTGTTATAGCGGGAGTCGGCGGGCAGTTCTTC. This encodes CAWSVIAGVGGQFF.

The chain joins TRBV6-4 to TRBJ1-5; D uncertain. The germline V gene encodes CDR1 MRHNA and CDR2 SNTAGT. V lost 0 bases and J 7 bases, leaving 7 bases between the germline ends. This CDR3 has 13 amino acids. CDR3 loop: CASSDSEGQPQHF. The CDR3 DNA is TGTGCCAGCAGTGACTCGGAGGGACAGCCCCAGCATTTT.

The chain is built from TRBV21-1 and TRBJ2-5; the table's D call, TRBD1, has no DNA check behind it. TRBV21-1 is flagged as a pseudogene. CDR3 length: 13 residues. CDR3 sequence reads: CASSAQGRETQYF. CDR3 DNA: TGTGCCAGCAGCGCACAGGGGCGGGAGACCCAGTACTTC.

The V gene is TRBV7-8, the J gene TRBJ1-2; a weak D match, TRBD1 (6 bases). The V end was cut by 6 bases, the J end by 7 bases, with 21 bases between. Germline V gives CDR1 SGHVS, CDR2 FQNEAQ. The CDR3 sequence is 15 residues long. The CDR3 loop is CASSSPGGGLFGYTF. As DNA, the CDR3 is TGTGCCAGCAGTTCCCCGGGGGGCGGATTATTTGGCTACACCTTC.

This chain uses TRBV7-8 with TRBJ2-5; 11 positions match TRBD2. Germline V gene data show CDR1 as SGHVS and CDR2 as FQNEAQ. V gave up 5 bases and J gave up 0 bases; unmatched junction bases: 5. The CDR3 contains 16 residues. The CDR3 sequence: CASSNPTSGNQETQYF. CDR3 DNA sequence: TGTGCCAGCAGCAACCCGACTAGCGGGAACCAAGAGACCCAGTACTTC.

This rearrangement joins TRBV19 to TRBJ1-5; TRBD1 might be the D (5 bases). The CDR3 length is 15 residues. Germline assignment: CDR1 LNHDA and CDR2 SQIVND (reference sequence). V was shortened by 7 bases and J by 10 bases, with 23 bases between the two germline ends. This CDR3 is CASTQEGLPKLPQHF. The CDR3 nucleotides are TGTGCCAGTACCCAAGAGGGACTTCCCAAGCTTCCCCAGCATTTT.

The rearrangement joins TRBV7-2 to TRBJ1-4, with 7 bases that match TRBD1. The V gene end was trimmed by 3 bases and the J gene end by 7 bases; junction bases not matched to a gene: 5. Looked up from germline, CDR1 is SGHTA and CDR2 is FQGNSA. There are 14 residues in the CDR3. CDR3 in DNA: TGTGCCAGCAGCTTCGGGCAGGGGGGTGAAAAACTGTTTTTT. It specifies CASSFGQGGEKLFF.

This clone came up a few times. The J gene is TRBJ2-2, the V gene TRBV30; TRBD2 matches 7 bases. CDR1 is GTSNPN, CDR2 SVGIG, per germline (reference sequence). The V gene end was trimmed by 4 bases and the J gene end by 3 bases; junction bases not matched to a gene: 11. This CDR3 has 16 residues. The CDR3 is CAWITPRLADTGELFF. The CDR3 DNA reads TGTGCCTGGATTACCCCAAGGCTAGCGGACACCGGGGAGCTGTTTTTT.

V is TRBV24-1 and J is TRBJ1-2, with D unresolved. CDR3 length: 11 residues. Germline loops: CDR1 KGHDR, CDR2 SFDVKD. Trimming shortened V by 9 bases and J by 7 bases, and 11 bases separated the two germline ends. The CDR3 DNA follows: TGTGCCACCTCGGGTTTGGGTGGCTACACCTTC. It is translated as CATSGLGGYTF.

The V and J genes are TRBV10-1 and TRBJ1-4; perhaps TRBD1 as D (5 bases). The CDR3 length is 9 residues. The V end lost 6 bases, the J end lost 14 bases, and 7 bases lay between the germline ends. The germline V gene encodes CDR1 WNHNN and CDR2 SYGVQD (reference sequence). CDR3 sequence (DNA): TGCGCCAGCAGGGGGCAGCTGTTTTTT. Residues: CASRGQLFF.

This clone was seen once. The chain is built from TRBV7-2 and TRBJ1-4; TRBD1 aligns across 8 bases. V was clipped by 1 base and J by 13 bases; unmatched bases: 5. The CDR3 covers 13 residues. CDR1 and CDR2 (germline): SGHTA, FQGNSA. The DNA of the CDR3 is TGTGCCAGCAGCTTAGAGAAAACAGGGGGACTGTTTTTT. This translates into CASSLEKTGGLFF. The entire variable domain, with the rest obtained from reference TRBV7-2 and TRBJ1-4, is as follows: GAGVSQSPSNKVTEKGKDVELRCDPISGHTALYWYRQSLGQGLEFLIYFQGNSAPDKSGLPSDRFSAERTGGSVSTLTIQRTQQEDSAVYLCASSLEKTGGLFFGSGTQLSVL.